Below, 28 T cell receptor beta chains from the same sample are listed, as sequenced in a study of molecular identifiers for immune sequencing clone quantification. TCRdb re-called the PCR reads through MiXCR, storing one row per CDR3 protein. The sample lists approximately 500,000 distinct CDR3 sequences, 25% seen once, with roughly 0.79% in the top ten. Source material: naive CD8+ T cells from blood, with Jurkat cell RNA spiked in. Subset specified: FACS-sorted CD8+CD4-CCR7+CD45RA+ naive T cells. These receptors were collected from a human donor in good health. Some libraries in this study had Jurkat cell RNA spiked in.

CDR3 bases: TGTGCTAGTGGTTCCGGCCTCTCCGTGAACACCGGGGAGCTGTTTTTT. Translation: CASGSGLSVNTGELFF. V and J are TRBV12-5 and TRBJ2-2; no definite D call. The V gene lost 4 bases and the J gene lost 1 base, with 13 bases spanning the gap. This CDR3 is built from 16 residues. The germline V gene has CDR1 LGHNT and CDR2 FRNRAP.

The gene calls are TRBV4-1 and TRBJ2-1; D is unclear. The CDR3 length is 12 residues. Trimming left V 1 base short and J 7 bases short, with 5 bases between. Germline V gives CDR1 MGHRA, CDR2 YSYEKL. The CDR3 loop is CASSQGVNEQFF. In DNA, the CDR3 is TGCGCCAGCAGCCAAGGGGTAAATGAGCAGTTCTTC.

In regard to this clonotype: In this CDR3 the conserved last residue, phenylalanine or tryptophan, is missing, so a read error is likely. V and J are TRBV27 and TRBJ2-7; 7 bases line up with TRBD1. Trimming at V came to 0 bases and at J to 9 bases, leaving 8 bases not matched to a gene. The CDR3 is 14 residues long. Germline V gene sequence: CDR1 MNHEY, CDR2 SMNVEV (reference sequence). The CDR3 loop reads CASSLSGGTPPQYL. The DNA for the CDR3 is TGTGCCAGCAGTTTATCAGGGGGCACCCCGCCGCAGTACCTC.

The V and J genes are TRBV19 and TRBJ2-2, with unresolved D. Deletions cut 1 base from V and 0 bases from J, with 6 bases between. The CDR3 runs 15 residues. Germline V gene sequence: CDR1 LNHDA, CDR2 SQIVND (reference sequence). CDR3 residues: CASSIADTNTGELFF. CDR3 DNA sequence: TGTGCCAGTAGTATAGCGGATACGAACACCGGGGAGCTGTTTTTT.

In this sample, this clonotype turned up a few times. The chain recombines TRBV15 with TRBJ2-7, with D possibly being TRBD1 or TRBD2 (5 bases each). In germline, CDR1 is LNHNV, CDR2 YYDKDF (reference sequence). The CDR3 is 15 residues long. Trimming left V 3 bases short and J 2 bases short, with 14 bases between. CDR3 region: CATSRERAGTYEQYF. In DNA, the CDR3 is TGTGCCACCAGCAGGGAGAGGGCAGGGACCTACGAGCAGTACTTC.

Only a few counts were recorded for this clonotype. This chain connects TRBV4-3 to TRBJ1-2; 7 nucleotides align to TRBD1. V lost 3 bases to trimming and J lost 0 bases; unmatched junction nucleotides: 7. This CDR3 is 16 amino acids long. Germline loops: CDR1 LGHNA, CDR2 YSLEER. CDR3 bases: TGCGCCAGCAGCCAGACAACCGGGACAGCTAACTATGGCTACACCTTC. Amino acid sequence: CASSQTTGTANYGYTF.

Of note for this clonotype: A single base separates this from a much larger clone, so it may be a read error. The CDR3 nucleotides are TGCGCCAGCAGCCATGATCAAGAGCAGCCCTACGAGCAGTACTTC. This sequence encodes CASSHDQEQPYEQYF. The chain joins TRBV4-1 to TRBJ2-7; no clear D. This CDR3 spans 15 amino acids. Per the germline V gene, CDR1 is MGHRA and CDR2 is YSYEKL. The ends were cut back, 3 bases at V and 2 bases at J, with 14 bases in the middle.

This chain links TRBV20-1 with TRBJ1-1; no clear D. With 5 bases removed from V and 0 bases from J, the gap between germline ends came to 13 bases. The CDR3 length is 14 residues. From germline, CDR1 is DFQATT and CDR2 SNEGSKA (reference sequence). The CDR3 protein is CSAPRLSMNTEAFF. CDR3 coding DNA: TGCAGTGCTCCACGCTTAAGCATGAACACTGAAGCTTTCTTT.

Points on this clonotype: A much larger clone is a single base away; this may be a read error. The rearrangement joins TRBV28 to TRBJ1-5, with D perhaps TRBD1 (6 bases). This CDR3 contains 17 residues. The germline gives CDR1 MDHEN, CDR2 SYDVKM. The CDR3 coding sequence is TGTGCCAGCAGTTTATGGGGGGGGCAGATTAGCGATCAGCCCCAGCATTTT. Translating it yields CASSLWGGQISDQPQHF.

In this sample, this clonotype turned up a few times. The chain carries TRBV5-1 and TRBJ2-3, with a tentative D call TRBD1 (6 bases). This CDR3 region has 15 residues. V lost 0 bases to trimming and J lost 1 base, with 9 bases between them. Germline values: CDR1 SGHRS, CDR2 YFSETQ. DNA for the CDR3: TGCGCCAGCAGCTTGGGACAGGTGGGCACAGATACGCAGTATTTT. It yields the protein CASSLGQVGTDTQYF.

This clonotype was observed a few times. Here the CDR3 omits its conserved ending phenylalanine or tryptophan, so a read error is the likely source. This CDR3 reads CSARDRDRGLEQYL. The CDR3 nucleotides are TGCAGTGCTAGAGACCGGGACAGGGGGCTCGAGCAGTACCTC. The chain links TRBV20-1 to TRBJ2-7; 12 bases fit TRBD1. This CDR3 is built from 14 residues. Germline V lookup: CDR1 DFQATT, CDR2 SNEGSKA (reference sequence). Unmatched junction bases numbered 3, after V lost 0 bases and J lost 6 bases.

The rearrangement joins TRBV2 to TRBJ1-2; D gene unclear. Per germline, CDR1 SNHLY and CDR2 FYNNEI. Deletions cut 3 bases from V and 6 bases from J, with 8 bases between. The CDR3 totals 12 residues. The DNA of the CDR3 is TGTGCCAGCAGTGAGTTGGAGGATGGCTACACCTTC. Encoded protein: CASSELEDGYTF.

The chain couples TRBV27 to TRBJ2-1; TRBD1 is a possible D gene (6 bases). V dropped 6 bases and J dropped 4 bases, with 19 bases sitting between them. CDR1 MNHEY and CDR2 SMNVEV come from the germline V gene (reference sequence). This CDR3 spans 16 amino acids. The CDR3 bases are TGTGCCAGCAGCTACATTGACAGGTTTCAGTACAATGAGCAGTTCTTC. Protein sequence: CASSYIDRFQYNEQFF.

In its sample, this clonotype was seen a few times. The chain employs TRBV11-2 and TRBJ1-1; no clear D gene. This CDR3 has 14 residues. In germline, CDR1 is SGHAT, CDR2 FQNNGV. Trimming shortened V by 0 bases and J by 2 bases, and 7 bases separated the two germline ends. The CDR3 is CASSLDYGNTEAFF. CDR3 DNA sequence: TGTGCCAGCAGCTTAGATTACGGTAACACTGAAGCTTTCTTT.

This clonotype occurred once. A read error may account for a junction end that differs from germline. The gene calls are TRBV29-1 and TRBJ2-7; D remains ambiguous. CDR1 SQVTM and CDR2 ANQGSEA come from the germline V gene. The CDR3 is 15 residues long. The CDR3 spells CSAHKSDRSSYGQYF. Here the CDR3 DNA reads TGCAGCGCCCATAAGTCGGATAGGAGCTCCTACGGGCAGTACTTC.

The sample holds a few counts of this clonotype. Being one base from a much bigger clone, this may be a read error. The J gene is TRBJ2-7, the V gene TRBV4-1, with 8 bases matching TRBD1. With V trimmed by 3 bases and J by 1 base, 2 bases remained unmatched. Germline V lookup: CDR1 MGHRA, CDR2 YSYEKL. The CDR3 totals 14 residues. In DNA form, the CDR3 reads TGCGCCAGCAGCCACGACAGGGGATCCTACGAGCAGTACTTC. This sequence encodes CASSHDRGSYEQYF.

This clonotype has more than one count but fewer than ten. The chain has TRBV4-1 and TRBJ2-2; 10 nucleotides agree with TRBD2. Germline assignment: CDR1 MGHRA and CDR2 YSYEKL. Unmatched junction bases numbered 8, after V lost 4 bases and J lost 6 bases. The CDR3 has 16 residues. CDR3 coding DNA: TGCGCCAGCAGCCTAAATAGCGGGAGGCAGGCCGGGGAGCTGTTTTTT. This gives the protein CASSLNSGRQAGELFF.

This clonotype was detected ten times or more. This CDR3 is CATSRQGGILMNTEAFF. CDR3 nucleotides: TGTGCCACCAGCAGACAGGGGGGCATACTGATGAACACTGAAGCTTTCTTT. J is TRBJ1-1 and V is TRBV15; 7 positions match TRBD1. The CDR3 runs to 17 residues. Germline-derived CDR1 and CDR2 are LNHNV and YYDKDF (reference sequence). V trimming: 2 bases; J trimming: 0 bases; junction bases outside the gene matches: 9.

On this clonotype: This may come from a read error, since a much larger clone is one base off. CDR3 sequence: CASSPARGTGAQYF. In DNA form, the CDR3 reads TGTGCCAGCAGCCCAGCACGGGGGACCGGGGCCCAGTACTTC. V is TRBV9 and J is TRBJ2-5; D possibly corresponds to TRBD2 (6 bases). Trimming removed 4 bases from V and 9 bases from J, with 19 bases in between. The CDR3 sequence is 14 residues long. Germline assignment: CDR1 SGDLS and CDR2 YYNGEE.

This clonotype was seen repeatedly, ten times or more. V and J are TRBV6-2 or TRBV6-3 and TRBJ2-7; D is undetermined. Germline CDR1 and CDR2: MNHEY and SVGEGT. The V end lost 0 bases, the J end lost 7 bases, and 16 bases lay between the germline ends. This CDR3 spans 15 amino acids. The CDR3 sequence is CASSYSRPGYGEQYF. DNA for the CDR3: TGTGCCAGCAGTTACTCAAGACCCGGCTACGGTGAGCAGTACTTC.

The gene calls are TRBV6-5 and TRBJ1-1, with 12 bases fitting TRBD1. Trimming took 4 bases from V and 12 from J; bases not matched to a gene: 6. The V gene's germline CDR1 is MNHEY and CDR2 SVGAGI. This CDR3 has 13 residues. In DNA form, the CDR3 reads TGTGCCAGCAGTTTGGGACAGGGGGCATTGTCTTTCTTT. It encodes CASSLGQGALSFF.

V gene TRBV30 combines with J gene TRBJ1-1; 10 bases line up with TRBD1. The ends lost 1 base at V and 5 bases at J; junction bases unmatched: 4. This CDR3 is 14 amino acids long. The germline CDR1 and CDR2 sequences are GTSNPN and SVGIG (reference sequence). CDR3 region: CAWSAGQGGTEAFF. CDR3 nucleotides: TGTGCCTGGAGTGCCGGACAGGGGGGTACTGAAGCTTTCTTT.

In DNA form, the CDR3 reads TGTGCCAGCAGCCCCATACTAGCGGGAGGCTACGAGCAGTACTTC. It is translated as CASSPILAGGYEQYF. The chain links TRBV7-2 to TRBJ2-7; 12 positions match TRBD2. Germline CDR1 and CDR2: SGHTA and FQGNSA. This CDR3 contains 15 residues. V lost 5 bases, J lost 3 bases, and 5 bases stayed unmatched.

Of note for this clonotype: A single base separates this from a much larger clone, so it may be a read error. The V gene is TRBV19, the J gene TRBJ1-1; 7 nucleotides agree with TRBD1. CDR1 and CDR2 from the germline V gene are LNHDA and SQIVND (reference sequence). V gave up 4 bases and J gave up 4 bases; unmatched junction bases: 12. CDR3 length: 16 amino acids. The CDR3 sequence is CASSSTQGKLLTEAFF. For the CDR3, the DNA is TGTGCCAGTAGTAGTACACAGGGGAAACTCCTCACTGAAGCTTTCTTT.

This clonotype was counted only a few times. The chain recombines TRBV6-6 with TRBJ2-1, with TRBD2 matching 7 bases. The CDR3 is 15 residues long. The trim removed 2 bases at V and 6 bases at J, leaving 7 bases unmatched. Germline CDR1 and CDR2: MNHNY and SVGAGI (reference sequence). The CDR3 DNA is TGTGCCAGCAGTTACGGAGCGGGAAGTCCCAATGAGCAGTTCTTC. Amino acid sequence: CASSYGAGSPNEQFF.

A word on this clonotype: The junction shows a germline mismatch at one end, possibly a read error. The CDR3 spells CAGSLVGQGYEQYF. CDR3 nucleotides: TGTGCCGGCAGCTTGGTGGGACAGGGCTACGAGCAGTACTTC. V gene TRBV7-8 combines with J gene TRBJ2-7, with 9 bases matching TRBD1. The CDR3 is made up of 14 amino acids. Germline CDR1 is SGHVS and CDR2 is FQNEAQ.

The CDR3 DNA sequence: TGTGCCAGCAGGGGGCGGAACACCGGGGAGCTGTTTTTT. Its protein is CASRGRNTGELFF. J is TRBJ2-2 and V is TRBV2; D might be TRBD1 (5 bases). CDR1 and CDR2 from the germline V gene are SNHLY and FYNNEI. This CDR3 contains 13 residues. Deletions cut 6 bases from V and 1 base from J, with 6 bases between. The complete variable domain, with remaining parts taken from reference TRBV2 and TRBJ2-2, reads EPEVTQTPSHQVTQMGQEVILRCVPISNHLYFYWYRQILGQKVEFLVSFYNNEISEKSEIFDDQFSVERPDGSNFTLKIRSTKLEDSAMYFCASRGRNTGELFFGEGSRLTVL.

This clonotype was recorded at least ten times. The CDR3 coding sequence is TGCGCCAGCAGCCAAGGCGTGGAGGGTAATGAGCAGTTCTTC. The encoded protein is CASSQGVEGNEQFF. This chain joins TRBV4-1 and TRBJ2-1; maybe TRBD2 (6 bases). The V and J ends lost 1 base and 7 bases respectively, with 11 bases between them. This CDR3 has 14 amino acids. The germline CDR1 and CDR2 sequences are MGHRA and YSYEKL.